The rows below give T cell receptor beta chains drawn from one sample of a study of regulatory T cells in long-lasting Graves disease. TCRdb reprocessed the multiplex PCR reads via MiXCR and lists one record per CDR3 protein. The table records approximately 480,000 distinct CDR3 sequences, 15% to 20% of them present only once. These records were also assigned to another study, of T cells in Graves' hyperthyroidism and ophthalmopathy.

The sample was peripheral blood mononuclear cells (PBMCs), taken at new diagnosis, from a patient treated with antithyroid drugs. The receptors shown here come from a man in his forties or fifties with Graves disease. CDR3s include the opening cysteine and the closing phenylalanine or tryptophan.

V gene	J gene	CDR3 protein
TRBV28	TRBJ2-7	CASSWILEQYF
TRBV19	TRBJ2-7	CASSPGASSSYEQYF
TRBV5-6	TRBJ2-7	CASSLWTQRAYPEQYF
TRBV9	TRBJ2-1	CASSVAPGLNEQFF
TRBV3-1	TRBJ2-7	CASSYLAESYEQYF
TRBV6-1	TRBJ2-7	CASTSAGVSSYEQYF
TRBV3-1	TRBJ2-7	CASSRLDYEQYF
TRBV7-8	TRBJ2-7	CASSPQGADNEQYF
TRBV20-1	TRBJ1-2	CSASRGGSNYGYTF
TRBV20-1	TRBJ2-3	CSASNNRPSGSTDTQYF
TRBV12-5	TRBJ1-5	CASGPTTTQPQHF
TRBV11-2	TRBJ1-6	CASSLTGDGSPLHF
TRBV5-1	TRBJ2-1	CASSLRSRGGEYEQFF
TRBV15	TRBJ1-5	CATSTVGPLGNQPQHF
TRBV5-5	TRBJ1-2	CASNPGGRGYGYTF
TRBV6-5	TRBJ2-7	CASSYGGAREQYF
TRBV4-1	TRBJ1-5	CASSQVWDRYQPQHF
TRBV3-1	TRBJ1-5	CASSFAGPTQPQHF
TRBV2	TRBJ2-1	CASKGSGPNEQFF
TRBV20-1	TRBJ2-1	CSARAGTGTYNEQFF
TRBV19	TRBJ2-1	CASSNQASGGTSRGGEQFF
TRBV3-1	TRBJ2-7	CASSQRRGQQYF
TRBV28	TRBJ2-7	CASSGRGTGEDEQYF
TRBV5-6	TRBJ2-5	CASSLFLETQYF
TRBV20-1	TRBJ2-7	CSARDVAGPYEQYF